This record concerns one T cell receptor (beta chain) sequence. What it binds is unknown. The entry originates in a study of response to subunit inactivated influenza vaccine. Study-level points and caveats: Authors suggested seasonal influenza vaccinations each recruit few new T cells.

TCRdb reanalysed the RT-PCR reads using MiXCR and keeps one entry per CDR3 protein. The repertoire holds roughly 650,000 distinct CDR3 sequences, with about 15% as singletons. This CDR3 is 17 amino acids long. Germline loops: CDR1 MNHEY, CDR2 SVGAGI. The ends were cut back, 0 bases at V and 1 base at J, with 14 bases in the middle. The starting material was PBMCs from blood, obtained about 14 days before vaccination. The sequence derives from a man aged 50 to 60 who received an inactivated influenza vaccine. The chain is built from TRBV6-5 and TRBJ2-3; the D is unclear. CDR3 DNA sequence: TGTGCCAGCAGTTACTCCTCTAGTTTACTCGGCACAGATACGCAGTATTTT. This translates into CASSYSSSLLGTDTQYF.